These T cell receptor beta chains were read from a single sample in a study of blood T cell repertoires in COVID-19. Assay: immunoSEQ multiplex PCR; the TCRdb copy retains only in-frame clones and omits some. The sample lists approximately 250,000 clones, around 93% seen once, with less than 3.5% in the top ten. The source material was PBMCs or T cells enriched from blood (not recorded which). All receptors come from a man aged 40-55 years who had been exposed to COVID-19. CDR3s include the opening cysteine and the closing phenylalanine or tryptophan. The D gene is left open where the match is weak. The size of a clone is reported for some rows only, either as once, few or many, or as a class for expanded clones.

D: -
length: 15
J: TRBJ2-2
V: TRBV27
size: few
DNA: TGTGCCAGCACCGATGGCGGGGAAGTATCCGGGGAGCTGTTTTTT
CDR3: CASTDGGEVSGELFF

D: -
length: 14
J: TRBJ2-3
V: TRBV18
size: -
DNA: TGTGCCAGCTCACCAGGCAGTGCAGGAGATACGCAGTATTTT
CDR3: CASSPGSAGDTQYF

D: -
length: 14
J: TRBJ2-7
V: TRBV5-6
size: -
DNA: TGTGCCAGCAGCTTGGGGGGCAGCTCCTACGAGCAGTACTTC
CDR3: CASSLGGSSYEQYF

D: -
length: 13
J: TRBJ2-5
V: TRBV5-1
size: -
DNA: TGCGCCAGCTCGGGGACACTACAAGAGACCCAGTACTTC
CDR3: CASSGTLQETQYF

D: TRBD1
length: 17
J: TRBJ1-1
V: TRBV5-1
size: -
DNA: TGCGCCAGCAGCTTGTTGGGACAGATCACCATGAACACTGAAGCTTTCTTT
CDR3: CASSLLGQITMNTEAFF

D: -
length: 15
J: TRBJ1-1
V: TRBV11-2
size: once
DNA: TGTGCCAGCAGCTTAGAGGCAGTCCCGAACACTGAAGCTTTCTTT
CDR3: CASSLEAVPNTEAFF

D: TRBD2
length: 14
J: TRBJ2-7
V: TRBV6-5
size: once
DNA: TGTGCCAGCGTACCAGCGGGAGTAATATACGAGCAGTACTTC
CDR3: CASVPAGVIYEQYF

D: -
length: 15
J: TRBJ1-2
V: TRBV28
size: -
DNA: TGTGCCAGCAGTTTGAGTCCCAGGCAGGGGTATGGCTACACCTTC
CDR3: CASSLSPRQGYGYTF

D: TRBD1
length: 14
J: TRBJ1-2
V: TRBV4-2
size: -
DNA: TGTGCCAGCAGCCAACCGGACAGGGCATATGGCTACACCTTC
CDR3: CASSQPDRAYGYTF

D: TRBD2
length: 15
J: TRBJ2-2
V: TRBV19
size: -
DNA: TGTGCCAGTAGTTTCAATAGCGGGATCACCGGGGAGCTGTTTTTT
CDR3: CASSFNSGITGELFF

D: TRBD2
length: 16
J: TRBJ2-3
V: TRBV11-2
size: -
DNA: TGTGCCAGCAGCTCTGGGACTAGCGGGGTCACAGATACGCAGTATTTT
CDR3: CASSSGTSGVTDTQYF

D: -
length: 14
J: TRBJ2-7
V: TRBV27
size: -
DNA: TGTGCCAGCAGAAATACGGGACACTCCTACGAGCAGTACTTC
CDR3: CASRNTGHSYEQYF

D: TRBD1
length: 14
J: TRBJ1-4
V: TRBV30
size: -
DNA: TGTGCCTGGAGCCGGACAGGGGGAATTGAAAAACTGTTTTTT
CDR3: CAWSRTGGIEKLFF

D: TRBD2
length: 15
J: TRBJ2-2
V: TRBV7-2
size: -
DNA: TGTGCCAGCAGCTTAGAGGGACTAGCGACGGGGGAGCTGTTTTTT
CDR3: CASSLEGLATGELFF

D: TRBD1
length: 13
J: TRBJ1-2
V: TRBV3-1/TRBV3-2
size: -
DNA: TGTGCCAGCAGCCCAGACAGGGGCCGACGCTACACCTTC
CDR3: CASSPDRGRRYTF

D: TRBD2
length: 16
J: TRBJ2-1
V: TRBV5-1
size: few
DNA: TGCGCCAGCAGCTTGGCAGGCGGGAGCTCCTACAATGAGCAGTTCTTC
CDR3: CASSLAGGSSYNEQFF

D: TRBD1
length: 13
J: TRBJ2-7
V: TRBV27
size: -
DNA: TGTGCCAGCAGACCTCGGACAGGGTATGAGCAGTACTTC
CDR3: CASRPRTGYEQYF

D: TRBD2
length: 14
J: TRBJ2-4
V: TRBV4-2
size: -
DNA: TGTGCCAGCAGCCGCGAGCGGGAGGGGGACATTCAGTACTTC
CDR3: CASSREREGDIQYF

D: TRBD1
length: 14
J: TRBJ1-1
V: TRBV4-1
size: -
DNA: TGCGCCAGCAGCCAACTAACAGGGGGTCCTGAAGCTTTCTTT
CDR3: CASSQLTGGPEAFF

D: TRBD1
length: 13
J: TRBJ1-3
V: TRBV6-6
size: -
DNA: TGTGCCACCGAGGACAGGTCTGGAAACACCATATATTTT
CDR3: CATEDRSGNTIYF

D: TRBD2
length: 15
J: TRBJ2-7
V: TRBV5-1
size: -
DNA: TGCGCCAGCAGCTTGGGTTCTAGCGGGTACTACGAGCAGTACTTC
CDR3: CASSLGSSGYYEQYF

D: TRBD2
length: 16
J: TRBJ2-1
V: TRBV10-3
size: -
DNA: TGTGCCATCAGCCTAGCGGGAGTAACGAGGTACAATGAGCAGTTCTTC
CDR3: CAISLAGVTRYNEQFF

D: -
length: 15
J: TRBJ1-5
V: TRBV19
size: -
DNA: TGTGCCAGTAGTATTGGACTATATAGCAATCAGCCCCAGCATTTT
CDR3: CASSIGLYSNQPQHF

D: -
length: 13
J: TRBJ2-2
V: TRBV27
size: -
DNA: TGTGCCAGCAGTCTTGGTAGAGCCGGGGAGCTGTTTTTT
CDR3: CASSLGRAGELFF

D: TRBD1
length: 14
J: TRBJ2-3
V: TRBV2
size: -
DNA: TGTGCCAGCAGTTGGACAGGGGGCTCAGATACGCAGTATTTT
CDR3: CASSWTGGSDTQYF

D: TRBD1
length: 15
J: TRBJ2-7
V: TRBV2
size: -
DNA: TGTGCCAGCAGTGGATTGGGACAGGGGAATTACGAGCAGTACTTC
CDR3: CASSGLGQGNYEQYF

D: -
length: 11
J: TRBJ1-2
V: TRBV10-3
size: -
DNA: TGTGCCATCAGTGAGGAGAATTACTACACCTTC
CDR3: CAISEENYYTF

D: TRBD1
length: 13
J: TRBJ1-2
V: TRBV11-2
size: -
DNA: TGTGCCAGCAGACAAGGACAGGGAAACGGCTACACCTTC
CDR3: CASRQGQGNGYTF

D: -
length: 15
J: TRBJ2-5
V: TRBV28
size: once
DNA: TGTGCCAGCAGTCCCCCCATAGTGGGGGGAGGGACCCAGTACTTC
CDR3: CASSPPIVGGGTQYF

D: -
length: 14
J: TRBJ1-4
V: TRBV7-2
size: -
DNA: TGTGCCAGCAGCTTAAGTAAGGGGGTAGAAAAACTGTTTTTT
CDR3: CASSLSKGVEKLFF

D: -
length: 15
J: TRBJ1-2
V: TRBV2
size: -
DNA: TGTGCCAGCAACCGAAACAGGGCCTCCCGCTATGGCTACACCTTC
CDR3: CASNRNRASRYGYTF

D: -
length: 14
J: TRBJ2-5
V: TRBV29-1
size: -
DNA: TGCAGCGTTGATCCGATCTCGAGCGGAGAGACCCAGTACTTC
CDR3: CSVDPISSGETQYF

D: -
length: 19
J: TRBJ1-3
V: TRBV6-1
size: -
DNA: TGTGCCAGCACTGACCCATGGGGCAGATTTCTGGTATCTGGAAACACCATATATTTT
CDR3: CASTDPWGRFLVSGNTIYF

D: TRBD2
length: 14
J: TRBJ2-1
V: TRBV7-8
size: -
DNA: TGTGCCAGCAGCTTTAGCGGGAGTTGGGATGAGCAGTTCTTC
CDR3: CASSFSGSWDEQFF

D: TRBD2
length: 15
J: TRBJ2-7
V: TRBV5-4
size: -
DNA: TGTGCCAGCAGCCTCCGTAGCGGGAGATCGTACGAGCAGTACTTC
CDR3: CASSLRSGRSYEQYF

D: TRBD1
length: 17
J: TRBJ2-2
V: TRBV28
size: -
DNA: TGTGCCAGCACCACACCCGCGGGACAGGGGAACACCGGGGAGCTGTTTTTT
CDR3: CASTTPAGQGNTGELFF

D: -
length: 14
J: TRBJ2-3
V: TRBV24-1
size: -
DNA: TGTGCCACCAGTGATTTGCCTGAGGGCGATACGCAGTATTTT
CDR3: CATSDLPEGDTQYF

D: -
length: 13
J: TRBJ2-1
V: TRBV15
size: -
DNA: TGTGCCACCAGCAGAGCGCTATACAATGAGCAGTTCTTC
CDR3: CATSRALYNEQFF

D: TRBD1
length: 13
J: TRBJ2-2
V: TRBV24-1
size: -
DNA: TGTGCCACCACTCAGGGGGCGGGCGGGGAGCTGTTTTTT
CDR3: CATTQGAGGELFF

D: TRBD1
length: 15
J: TRBJ2-2
V: TRBV9
size: -
DNA: TGTGCCAGCAGTATGACAGGGGGTAAGACCGGGGAGCTGTTTTTT
CDR3: CASSMTGGKTGELFF

D: -
length: 14
J: TRBJ2-7
V: TRBV28
size: -
DNA: TGTGCCAGCAGTTTAACAGGTCTTGGGGACGAGCAGTACTTC
CDR3: CASSLTGLGDEQYF

D: -
length: 15
J: TRBJ2-2
V: TRBV5-1
size: -
DNA: TGCGCCAGCAGCTTGAGACGGGGACTGGTAGGGGAGCTGTTTTTT
CDR3: CASSLRRGLVGELFF

D: -
length: 12
J: TRBJ1-1
V: TRBV10-3
size: -
DNA: TGTGCCATCAGAAGGGGGGGGGCTGAAGCTTTCTTT
CDR3: CAIRRGGAEAFF

D: TRBD2
length: 20
J: TRBJ2-1
V: TRBV6-2/TRBV6-3
size: -
DNA: TGTGCCAGCAGTTACTTACCGGGACTAGCGGTCTCGGAACCAAACAATGAGCAGTTCTTC
CDR3: CASSYLPGLAVSEPNNEQFF

D: TRBD1
length: 16
J: TRBJ1-1
V: TRBV10-3
size: once
DNA: TGTGCCATCAGTGATCAGGGGGGCAGGACGGACACTGAAGCTTTCTTT
CDR3: CAISDQGGRTDTEAFF

D: -
length: 15
J: TRBJ2-5
V: TRBV30
size: -
DNA: TGTGCCTGGAGTGTCGGGGTCACCCCCACTAGGGCCCAGTACTTC
CDR3: CAWSVGVTPTRAQYF

D: TRBD2
length: 17
J: TRBJ2-7
V: TRBV10-3
size: -
DNA: TGTGCCATCAGTGAGTCGTCTAGCGGGAGTAGGTCCTACGAGCAGTACTTC
CDR3: CAISESSSGSRSYEQYF

D: TRBD1
length: 15
J: TRBJ1-3
V: TRBV5-4
size: -
DNA: TGTGCCAGCAGCCAGGACAGGGAACCGGGAAACACCATATATTTT
CDR3: CASSQDREPGNTIYF

D: TRBD1
length: 17
J: TRBJ2-2
V: TRBV9
size: -
DNA: TGTGCCAGCAGCGCGGGACAGAAGTATACGAACACCGGGGAGCTGTTTTTT
CDR3: CASSAGQKYTNTGELFF

D: TRBD1
length: 16
J: TRBJ1-5
V: TRBV19
size: once
DNA: TGTGCCAGTAGTATAGAACGGGACAGGGGGCATCAGCCCCAGCATTTT
CDR3: CASSIERDRGHQPQHF

D: -
length: 14
J: TRBJ2-5
V: TRBV19
size: -
DNA: TGTGCCAGTAGTATAGTTGGCAGGCAAGAGACCCAGTACTTC
CDR3: CASSIVGRQETQYF

D: TRBD1
length: 15
J: TRBJ2-7
V: TRBV28
size: -
DNA: TGTGCCAGCAGCAAGCTAAACAGGGGAATCTACGAGCAGTACTTC
CDR3: CASSKLNRGIYEQYF

D: TRBD2
length: 14
J: TRBJ2-7
V: TRBV19
size: -
DNA: TGTGCCAGTAGAATAGCGGGAGGCGCCTACGAGCAGTACTTC
CDR3: CASRIAGGAYEQYF